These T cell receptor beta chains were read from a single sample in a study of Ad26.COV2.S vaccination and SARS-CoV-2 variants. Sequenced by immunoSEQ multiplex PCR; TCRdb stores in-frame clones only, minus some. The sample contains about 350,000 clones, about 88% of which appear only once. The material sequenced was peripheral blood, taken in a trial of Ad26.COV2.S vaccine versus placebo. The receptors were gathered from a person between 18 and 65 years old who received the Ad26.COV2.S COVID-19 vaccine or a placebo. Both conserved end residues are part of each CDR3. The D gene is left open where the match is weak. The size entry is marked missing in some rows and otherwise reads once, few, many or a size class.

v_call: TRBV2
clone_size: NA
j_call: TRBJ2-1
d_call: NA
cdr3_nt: TGTGCCAGCAGTGAAGTTCCGTATGAGCAGTTCTTC
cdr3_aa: CASSEVPYEQFF

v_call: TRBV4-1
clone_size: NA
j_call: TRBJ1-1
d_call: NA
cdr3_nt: TGCGCCAGCAGCCAATCTACGGCCGGGGGAACTGAAGCTTTCTTT
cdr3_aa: CASSQSTAGGTEAFF

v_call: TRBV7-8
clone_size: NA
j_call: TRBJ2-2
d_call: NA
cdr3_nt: TGTGCCAGCAGCTTGCGGGGGCTAAACACCGGGGAGCTGTTTTTT
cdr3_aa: CASSLRGLNTGELFF

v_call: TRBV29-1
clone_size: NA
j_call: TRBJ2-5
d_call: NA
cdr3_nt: TGCAGCGTTGAATGGGGGTTGGGGGAGACCCAGTACTTC
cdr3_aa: CSVEWGLGETQYF

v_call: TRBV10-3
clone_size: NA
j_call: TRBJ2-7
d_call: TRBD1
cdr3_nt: TGTGCCATCAGCACCGGGACAGGGGTGTACGAGCAGTACTTC
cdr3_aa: CAISTGTGVYEQYF

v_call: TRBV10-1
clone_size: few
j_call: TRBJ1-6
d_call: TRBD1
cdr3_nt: TGCGCCAGCAGGACAGGGAATAATTCACCCCTCCACTTT
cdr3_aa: CASRTGNNSPLHF

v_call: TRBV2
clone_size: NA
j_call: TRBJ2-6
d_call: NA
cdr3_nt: TGTGCCAGCAGCGGCGCGGGCTCTGGGGCCAACGTCCTGACTTTC
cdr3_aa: CASSGAGSGANVLTF

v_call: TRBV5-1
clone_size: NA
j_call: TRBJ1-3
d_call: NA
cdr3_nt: TGCGCCAGCAGCTTGGGAGCAGCCTCTGGAAACACCATATATTTT
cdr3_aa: CASSLGAASGNTIYF

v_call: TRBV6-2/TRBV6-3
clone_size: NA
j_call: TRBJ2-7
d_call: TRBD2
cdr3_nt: TGTGCCAGCAGTTCCCCTCGGACTAGCGGGAGGCCTAATAGAGGTTACGAGCAGTACTTC
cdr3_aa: CASSSPRTSGRPNRGYEQYF

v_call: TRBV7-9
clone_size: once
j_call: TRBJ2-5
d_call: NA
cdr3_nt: TGTGCCAGCTCCACGGGACAACCCCAAGAGACCCAGTACTTC
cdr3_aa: CASSTGQPQETQYF

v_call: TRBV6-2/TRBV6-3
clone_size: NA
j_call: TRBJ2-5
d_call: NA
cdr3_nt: TGTGCCAGCAGTTCCCTACAAGAGACCCAGTACTTC
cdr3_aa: CASSSLQETQYF

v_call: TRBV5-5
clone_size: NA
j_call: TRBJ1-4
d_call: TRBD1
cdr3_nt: TGTGCCAGCAGCTTGGGATGGGACAGTAATGAAAAACTGTTTTTT
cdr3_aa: CASSLGWDSNEKLFF

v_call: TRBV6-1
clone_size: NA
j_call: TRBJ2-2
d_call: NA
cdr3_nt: TGTGCCAGCAGTGAAGTCGGCAGGCCAACCACCGGGGAGCTGTTTTTT
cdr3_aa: CASSEVGRPTTGELFF

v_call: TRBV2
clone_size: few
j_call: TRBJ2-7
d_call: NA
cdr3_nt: TGTGCCAGCGTCGGGAGCTCCTACGAGCAGTACTTC
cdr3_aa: CASVGSSYEQYF

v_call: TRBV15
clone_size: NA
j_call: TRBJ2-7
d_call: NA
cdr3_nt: TGTGCCACCAGCGGAGGGGAAGGGAGCTCCTACGAGCAGTACTTC
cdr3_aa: CATSGGEGSSYEQYF

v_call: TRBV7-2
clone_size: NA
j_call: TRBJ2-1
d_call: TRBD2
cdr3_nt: TGTGCCAGCAGCTTGGGACTAGCGACGAATGAGCAGTTCTTC
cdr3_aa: CASSLGLATNEQFF

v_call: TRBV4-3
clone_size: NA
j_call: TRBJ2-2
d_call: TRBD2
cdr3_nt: TGCGCCAGCAGCCCTACTAGCGGGGGGGCAAACACCGGGGAGCTGTTTTTT
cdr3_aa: CASSPTSGGANTGELFF

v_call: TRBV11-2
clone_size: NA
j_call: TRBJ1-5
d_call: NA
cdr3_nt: TGTGCCAGCAGCCCGACGAATGGTAATCAGCCCCAGCATTTT
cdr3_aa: CASSPTNGNQPQHF

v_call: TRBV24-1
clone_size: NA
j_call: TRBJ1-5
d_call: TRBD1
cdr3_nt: TGTGCCACCAGTCGACAGGGGTCGGATCAGCCCCAGCATTTT
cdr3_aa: CATSRQGSDQPQHF

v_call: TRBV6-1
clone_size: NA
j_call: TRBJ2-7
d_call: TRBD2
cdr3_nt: TGTGCCAGCAGTGAGGTAGCGGGAGGGATCGGCGAGCAGTACTTC
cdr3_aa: CASSEVAGGIGEQYF

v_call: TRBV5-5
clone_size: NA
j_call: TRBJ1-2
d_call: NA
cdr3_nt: TGTGCCAGCAGCTGGGGCAGGACAGTAACCTACTATGGCTACACCTTC
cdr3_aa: CASSWGRTVTYYGYTF

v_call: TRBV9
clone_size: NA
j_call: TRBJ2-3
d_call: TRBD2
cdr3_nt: TGTGCCAGCAGCAAGGGTTGGGGACTAGGAATAGATACGCAGTATTTT
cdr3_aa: CASSKGWGLGIDTQYF

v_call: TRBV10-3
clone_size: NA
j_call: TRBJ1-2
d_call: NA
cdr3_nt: TGTGCCATCAGTGAGTCGGGGGGATCTGGTGGCTACACCTTC
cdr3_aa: CAISESGGSGGYTF

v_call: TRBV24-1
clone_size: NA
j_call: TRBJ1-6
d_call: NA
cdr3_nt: TGTGCCACCAGTGATTCGGGGATGTCCCTCCACTTT
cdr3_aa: CATSDSGMSLHF

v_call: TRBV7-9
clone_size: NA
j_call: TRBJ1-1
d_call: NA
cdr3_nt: TGTGCCAGCAGCCCCTTAGGGGAGGGCACTGAAGCTTTCTTT
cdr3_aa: CASSPLGEGTEAFF

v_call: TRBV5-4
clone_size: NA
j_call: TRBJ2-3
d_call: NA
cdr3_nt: TGTGCCAGCAGCTTCGATACAGGGAGCACAGATACGCAGTATTTT
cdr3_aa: CASSFDTGSTDTQYF

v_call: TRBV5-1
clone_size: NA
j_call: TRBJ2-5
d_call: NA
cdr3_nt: TGCGCCAGCAGCGTCGGGCGGAGCCCTGTGGCCCAGTACTTC
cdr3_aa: CASSVGRSPVAQYF